This entry lists 15 T cell receptor beta chains sequenced from one sample in a study of glioma-infiltrating T cells. The iRepertoire nested amplicon-rescue multiplex PCR amplified TCR alpha and beta CDR3s from RNA. MiXCR, run by TCRdb on the multiplex PCR reads, gives a single entry per CDR3 protein. In the table there are some 130,000 distinct CDR3 sequences, about 25% of which are singletons. The specimen sequenced was glioma tissue, nonneoplastic brain tissue, or PBMCs (not recorded which). The receptor set was obtained from a human donor with low-grade glioma or glioblastoma, undergoing nonglioma brain surgery, or in good health (not recorded which).

This chain connects TRBV6-4 to TRBJ2-2; tentative D call: TRBD2 (6 bases). Trimming took 5 bases from V and 5 from J, leaving 12 bases between them. This CDR3 has 14 amino acids. Germline lookup yields CDR1 MRHNA and CDR2 SNTAGT. CDR3 amino acids: CASSLGGETGELFF. In DNA, the CDR3 is TGTGCCAGCAGTTTGGGCGGGGAGACCGGGGAGCTGTTTTTT.

V is TRBV6-1 and J is TRBJ2-5, with D maybe TRBD2 (7 bases). V lost 10 bases, J lost 2 bases, and 14 bases lay in between. Germline-derived CDR1 and CDR2 are MNHNS and SASEGT. The CDR3 extends over 13 amino acids. CDR3 loop: CATGGPSQETQYF. CDR3 in DNA: TGTGCCACCGGGGGGCCCAGTCAAGAGACCCAGTACTTC.

In this sample, this clonotype turned up a few times. The chain carries TRBV20-1 and TRBJ2-6, with 8 bases fitting TRBD1. With 5 bases clipped from V and 1 base from J, the junction kept 7 bases outside the gene matches. The germline V gene encodes CDR1 DFQATT and CDR2 SNEGSKA (reference sequence). CDR3 size: 16 residues. The CDR3 nucleotides are TGCAGTGCTCGGTTCCGGGACAGGTCTGGGGCCAACGTCCTGACTTTC. It codes for CSARFRDRSGANVLTF.

Many counts were recorded for this clonotype. V gene TRBV28 combines with J gene TRBJ2-7; 9 bases are shared with TRBD2. The V gene's germline CDR1 is MDHEN and CDR2 SYDVKM. V lost 3 bases to trimming and J lost 4 bases; unmatched junction nucleotides: 7. The CDR3 extends over 15 amino acids. The CDR3 DNA reads as TGTGCCAGCAGTTTCGGCGCGGGGGGGGAATACGAGCAGTACGTC. Residues: CASSFGAGGEYEQYV.

This clonotype was counted many times. The chain recombines TRBV6-1 with TRBJ2-7, with TRBD1 matching 7 bases. The germline gives CDR1 MNHNS, CDR2 SASEGT. Trimming at V came to 5 bases and at J to 0 bases, leaving 4 bases not matched to a gene. CDR3 length: 14 residues. CDR3 region: CASSNNRGSYEQYV. Here the CDR3 DNA reads TGTGCCAGCAGTAACAACAGGGGCTCCTACGAGCAGTACGTC.

The gene calls are TRBV7-8 and TRBJ2-3, with TRBD2 matching 9 bases. This CDR3 contains 17 residues. J gave up 0 bases and V 0 bases, and 4 bases lay outside the gene matches. Germline V gives CDR1 SGHVS, CDR2 FQNEAQ. The CDR3 DNA follows: TGTGCCAGCAGCTTAGCCGGGACTAGCTATAGCACAGATACGCAGTATTTT. Translated: CASSLAGTSYSTDTQYF.

This chain connects TRBV11-2 to TRBJ1-4; perhaps TRBD1 as D (5 bases). CDR1 is SGHAT and CDR2 is FQNNGV in the germline V gene. V was shortened by 7 bases and J by 5 bases, with 17 bases between the two germline ends. The CDR3 extends over 15 amino acids. The CDR3 here is CASTPTGTVNEKLFF. The CDR3 nucleotides read TGTGCCAGCACCCCCACCGGGACGGTGAATGAAAAACTGTTTTTT.

The chain is built from TRBV20-1 and TRBJ1-1, with 7 bases identical to TRBD1. V was clipped by 3 bases and J by 4 bases; unmatched bases: 11. Per germline, CDR1 DFQATT and CDR2 SNEGSKA (reference sequence). This CDR3 contains 15 residues. The DNA of the CDR3 is TGCAGTGCTAGCCCCAATGACAGGGCGGGCACTGAAGCTTTCTTT. It encodes CSASPNDRAGTEAFF.

Many counts were recorded for this clonotype. The chain combines TRBV6-1 with TRBJ2-7; the D gene is possibly TRBD1 (5 bases). Trimming pared 8 bases from V and 6 bases from J, leaving 14 bases between. The CDR3 is 12 residues long. Germline CDR1 and CDR2: MNHNS and SASEGT. The CDR3 here is CASGKGQGEQYV. As DNA, the CDR3 is TGTGCCAGCGGTAAGGGGCAAGGCGAGCAGTACGTC.

The table lists this clonotype with many counts. The chain couples TRBV6-1 to TRBJ1-2, with D hard to call. From germline, CDR1 is MNHNS and CDR2 SASEGT. V lost 6 bases to trimming and J lost 2 bases, with 10 bases between them. The CDR3 is 13 amino acids. As DNA, the CDR3 is TGTGCCAGCAGCTCGGACGGGAACTATGGCTACACCTTC. Translation: CASSSDGNYGYTF.

The sample holds many counts of this clonotype. V usage is TRBV27 and J usage is TRBJ1-5, with 9 bases fitting TRBD1. The CDR3 runs 14 residues. Germline CDR1 MNHEY, CDR2 SMNVEV (reference sequence). V shed 4 bases and J 8 bases; nucleotides not matched to a gene: 6. Here the CDR3 DNA reads TGTGCCAGCAGTTCCCGGGACAGGGTAAAGCCCCAGCATTTT. Residues: CASSSRDRVKPQHF.

This clonotype was found many times. This sequence joins TRBV6-1 and TRBJ2-7, with D possibly matching TRBD1 (6 bases). The CDR3 has 13 amino acids. In germline, CDR1 is MNHNS, CDR2 SASEGT. With 8 bases removed from V and 2 bases from J, the gap between germline ends came to 13 bases. CDR3 sequence reads: CASRDRLAYEQYV. The CDR3 DNA sequence: TGTGCCAGCCGAGACAGGCTCGCCTACGAGCAGTACGTC.

The rearrangement joins TRBV19 to TRBJ2-5; D not certain. Trimming removed 5 bases from V and 4 bases from J, with 11 bases in between. This CDR3 has 13 amino acids. Germline CDR1 and CDR2: LNHDA and SQIVND (reference sequence). CDR3 sequence (DNA): TGTGCCAGTAGTGGGCAGAAGAGAGAGACCCAGTACTTC. Translation gives CASSGQKRETQYF.

There are a few counts of this clonotype. The rearrangement joins TRBV3-1 to TRBJ2-4; 9 positions agree with TRBD2. J lost 16 bases, V lost 1 base, and 11 bases had no gene match. Looked up from germline, CDR1 is LGHDT and CDR2 is YNNKEL (reference sequence). CDR3 size: 14 residues. The CDR3 DNA is TGTGCCAGCAGCCAAGGACTAGCGGCCCGACGACGATACTTC. As protein: CASSQGLAARRRYF.

The chain is built from TRBV6-1 and TRBJ1-6, with a weak D call TRBD1 (6 bases). CDR3 length: 15 amino acids. CDR1 and CDR2 (germline): MNHNS, SASEGT. V was pared by 5 bases and J by 6 bases, with 14 bases between. The CDR3: CASSSPGGLNSPLHF. The DNA of the CDR3 is TGTGCCAGCAGTAGCCCCGGGGGGCTTAATTCACCCCTCCACTTT.